The subject of this entry is one TCR beta chain. Measured with immunoSEQ multiplex PCR; TCRdb has only the in-frame clones, and not every one. Here the sample spans roughly 1,500,000 clones, 98% being singletons. The data are from a study of shared clonotypes between healthy human individuals. CDR3 size: 16 residues. V gave up 0 bases and J gave up 2 bases; unmatched junction bases: 3. Germline V gene sequence: CDR1 LGHNA, CDR2 YNFKEQ. This sequence joins TRBV4-2 and TRBJ1-2, with TRBD1 matching 10 bases. The sample taken for sequencing was naive CD4+ T cells sorted from blood. As to subset: CD45RA+ positively selected. The receptor's source is a man younger than 45 in good health. CDR3 sequence (DNA): TGTGCCAGCAGCCAAGAAGGGACAGGGGCAAACTATGGCTACACCTTC. Translated, it gives CASSQEGTGANYGYTF.